This TCR beta chain originates from a study of T-cell memory formation after mild COVID-19. Study in general: TCR clusters largely stayed donor specific.

This clonotype occurred a few times. The authors produced TCR alpha and TCR beta cDNA libraries with sample barcodes and UMIs by 5'RACE using constant-segment primers. Using its own MiXCR run on the 5' RACE reads, TCRdb lists one record per CDR3 protein. The table lists roughly 580,000 distinct CDR3 sequences, roughly 18% of them singletons. Input material: PBMCs or a T cell subset sorted from them (not recorded which). The receptor's source is an adult woman who had mild COVID-19 (a few samples of this study predate the infection). Cell type and time point are not known.

CDR3 sequence (DNA): TGTGCCAGCAGTGGGACTACCTACCCCGGGGAGCTGTTTTTT. Protein: CASSGTTYPGELFF. The genes are TRBV9 and TRBJ2-2; TRBD2 matches 7 bases. The CDR3 is made up of 14 amino acids. Germline trimming cut 5 bases from V and 6 bases from J; bases unmatched to any gene: 7. CDR1 SGDLS and CDR2 YYNGEE come from the germline V gene.